This T cell receptor (beta chain) was captured in a study of blood T cell repertoires in COVID-19. Study context: Sources were T cells, B-cell-depleted T cells, or PBMCs; the material itself was cDNA or gDNA.

As handled by the study authors: For nucleated cells, counts were estimated from reference gene primer amplification. Using immunoSEQ multiplex PCR, the repertoire was profiled, and TCRdb retains in-frame clones only, with some absent. The DNA gave D and trimming, while V, J and clone size come from that table. The repertoire holds 80,000 or so clones, with around 81% as singletons. Losses at the gene ends were 5 bases for V and 9 bases for J; bases not matched to a gene: 7. The CDR3 extends over 13 amino acids. Germline CDR1 reads SGHAT; CDR2 reads FQNNGV. This clonotype was obtained from a man older than 75 with acute or convalescent COVID-19. The sample consisted of peripheral blood. V and J are TRBV11-2 and TRBJ2-1, with 7 bases aligning to TRBD2. The CDR3 here is CASSQGLVGEQFF. CDR3 bases: TGTGCCAGCAGCCAAGGACTAGTGGGTGAGCAGTTCTTC. Full variable domain (missing parts from reference TRBV11-2 and TRBJ2-1): EAGVAQSPRYKIIEKRQSVAFWCNPISGHATLYWYQQILGQGPKLLIQFQNNGVVDDSQLPKDRFSAERLKGVDSTLKIQPAKLEDSAVYLCASSQGLVGEQFFGPGTRLTVL.